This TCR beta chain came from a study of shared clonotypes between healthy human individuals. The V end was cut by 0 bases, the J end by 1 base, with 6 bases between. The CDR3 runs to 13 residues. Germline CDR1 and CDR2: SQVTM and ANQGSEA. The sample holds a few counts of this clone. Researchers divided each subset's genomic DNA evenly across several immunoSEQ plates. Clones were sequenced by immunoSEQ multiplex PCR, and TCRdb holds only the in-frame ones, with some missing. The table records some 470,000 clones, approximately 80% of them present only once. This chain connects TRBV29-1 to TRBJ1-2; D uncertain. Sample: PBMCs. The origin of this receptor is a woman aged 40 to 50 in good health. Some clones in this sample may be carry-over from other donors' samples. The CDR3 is CSVEESINYGYTF. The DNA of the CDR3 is TGCAGCGTTGAAGAATCCATTAACTATGGCTACACCTTC.